The 20 T cell receptor beta chains in this list originate from one sample, sequenced in a study of shared clonotypes between healthy human individuals. Assay used: immunoSEQ multiplex PCR; TCRdb lists only in-frame clones, some missing. The sample yields roughly 680,000 clones, 55% to 80% seen once. Material: memory CD4+ T cells sorted from blood. Subset given: CD45RA-negative fraction. Receptors originate from a woman aged 25 to 39 in good health.

The V and J genes are TRBV2 and TRBJ2-5; D is perhaps TRBD1 (5 bases). CDR3 size: 14 residues. The germline V and J ends were trimmed by 2 bases and 5 bases, with 12 bases remaining between them. The germline gives CDR1 SNHLY, CDR2 FYNNEI. CDR3 in DNA: TGTGCCAGCAGTGAACAGGGTGATGGGGAGACCCAGTACTTC. Protein product: CASSEQGDGETQYF. The whole variable domain, remainder taken from reference TRBV2 and TRBJ2-5, is EPEVTQTPSHQVTQMGQEVILRCVPISNHLYFYWYRQILGQKVEFLVSFYNNEISEKSEIFDDQFSVERPDGSNFTLKIRSTKLEDSAMYFCASSEQGDGETQYFGPGTRLLVL.

This clone showed up just a few times. The genes are TRBV29-1 and TRBJ1-1; maybe TRBD1 (5 bases). CDR1 is SQVTM and CDR2 is ANQGSEA in the germline V gene. V lost 7 bases and J 1 base, leaving 10 bases between the germline ends. The CDR3 consists of 12 residues. This CDR3 is CSAQGRNTEAFF. The CDR3 coding sequence is TGCAGCGCCCAGGGACGGAACACTGAAGCTTTCTTT.

V usage is TRBV2 and J usage is TRBJ1-1, with 9 bases lining up with TRBD1. The CDR3 totals 14 residues. V lost 6 bases, J lost 3 bases, and 5 bases stayed unmatched. Germline CDR1 is SNHLY and CDR2 is FYNNEI. The DNA for the CDR3 is TGTGCCAGCAGACAACAGGGGGCGGACACTGAAGCTTTCTTT. Translation: CASRQQGADTEAFF.

The V gene is TRBV28, the J gene TRBJ1-2; D gene uncertain. Germline CDR1 is MDHEN and CDR2 is SYDVKM. CDR3 length: 13 amino acids. V lost 5 bases and J 8 bases, leaving 15 bases between the germline ends. DNA for the CDR3: TGTGCCAGCAGTGTCGGGTCCAATAGGGGCTACACCTTC. The encoded protein is CASSVGSNRGYTF.

The V call is TRBV25-1, the J call TRBJ2-1; 10 positions agree with TRBD1. J gave up 3 bases and V 1 base, and 9 bases lay outside the gene matches. The CDR3 runs 18 residues. Germline lookup yields CDR1 MGHDK and CDR2 SYGVNS. The CDR3 DNA reads as TGTGCCAGCAGTGAATTCGATCCCGGGACAGGGGTCTACAATGAGCAGTTCTTC. Translating gives CASSEFDPGTGVYNEQFF.

A few counts support this clone. Other DNA sequences within the sample encode an identical CDR3. The chain recombines TRBV7-9 with TRBJ1-1; D not certain. Germline values: CDR1 SEHNR, CDR2 FQNEAQ (reference sequence). V dropped 2 bases and J dropped 0 bases, with 4 bases sitting between them. This CDR3 has 13 residues. CDR3 loop: CASSLSVNTEAFF. CDR3 DNA: TGTGCCAGCAGCTTATCGGTGAACACTGAAGCTTTCTTT.

The chain has TRBV11-2 and TRBJ2-7; 7 positions agree with TRBD1. Germline loops: CDR1 SGHAT, CDR2 FQNNGV. The CDR3 length is 14 residues. J gave up 2 bases and V 3 bases, and 4 bases lay outside the gene matches. The CDR3 bases are TGTGCCAGCAGCTTCCGGGACAGCCCCTACGAGCAGTACTTC. Translation: CASSFRDSPYEQYF.

The J gene is TRBJ1-4, the V gene TRBV28; TRBD1 is a possible D gene (5 bases). Germline V gene data show CDR1 as MDHEN and CDR2 as SYDVKM. The CDR3 contains 16 residues. Trimming took 5 bases from V and 5 from J, leaving 18 bases between them. CDR3: CASSLPGDSTNEKLFF. DNA for the CDR3: TGTGCCAGCAGTCTCCCAGGTGACAGTACCAATGAAAAACTGTTTTTT.

The chain uses TRBV30 and TRBJ2-5, with D possibly matching TRBD2 (5 bases). CDR3 length: 14 residues. CDR1 and CDR2 from the germline V gene are GTSNPN and SVGIG (reference sequence). Trimming took off 2 bases at V and 5 bases at J, with 15 bases between the two ends. CDR3 residues: CAWSMRVVSETQYF. CDR3 DNA sequence: TGTGCCTGGAGTATGCGGGTCGTCTCGGAGACCCAGTACTTC. The full variable domain, with the rest looked up from reference TRBV30 and TRBJ2-5, is SQTIHQWPATLVQPVGSPLSLECTVEGTSNPNLYWYRQAAGRGLQLLFYSVGIGQISSEVPQNLSASRPQDRQFILSSKKLLLSDSGFYLCAWSMRVVSETQYFGPGTRLLVL.

This chain joins TRBV19 and TRBJ2-4, with 12 bases fitting TRBD1. J was trimmed by 3 bases and V by 4 bases; bases with no gene match: 19. The germline CDR1 and CDR2 sequences are LNHDA and SQIVND (reference sequence). This CDR3 has 21 amino acids. The CDR3 DNA follows: TGTGCCAGTAGTAAAAGGATTTCGGGACAGGGGGCCGGAGGGGGCAAAAACATTCAGTACTTC. Protein sequence: CASSKRISGQGAGGGKNIQYF.

This clone was detected only once. V and J are TRBV29-1 and TRBJ1-1; D may be TRBD1 (6 bases). Trimming took off 2 bases at V and 1 base at J, with 11 bases between the two ends. The CDR3 runs 14 residues. Germline CDR1 and CDR2: SQVTM and ANQGSEA. CDR3: CSVETTGSNTEAFF. CDR3 DNA sequence: TGCAGCGTTGAAACGACAGGTTCGAACACTGAAGCTTTCTTT.

A few counts support this clone. The chain is built from TRBV11-2 and TRBJ1-5; no clear D. V was shortened by 5 bases and J by 5 bases, with 10 bases between the two germline ends. Germline loops: CDR1 SGHAT, CDR2 FQNNGV. This CDR3 is 13 amino acids long. CDR3 sequence: CASSRQEYQPQHF. For the CDR3, the DNA is TGTGCCAGCAGCCGTCAGGAATATCAGCCCCAGCATTTT.

This chain joins TRBV27 and TRBJ2-7; D is ambiguous. The V and J ends lost 5 bases and 0 bases respectively, with 14 bases between them. CDR3 length equals 15 residues. Germline V gene data show CDR1 as MNHEY and CDR2 as SMNVEV (reference sequence). The DNA for the CDR3 is TGTGCCAGCAGTCGAGGCCTTAGTGGCTCCTACGAGCAGTACTTC. This translates into CASSRGLSGSYEQYF.

The genes are TRBV5-1 and TRBJ2-3; D call uncertain. CDR3 length equals 11 residues. The V end was cut by 7 bases, the J end by 5 bases, with 8 bases between. Germline V gives CDR1 SGHRS, CDR2 YFSETQ. The CDR3 loop is CASGLKDTQYF. The CDR3 bases are TGCGCCAGCGGTCTGAAAGATACGCAGTATTTT. Full variable domain (missing parts from reference TRBV5-1 and TRBJ2-3): KAGVTQTPRYLIKTRGQQVTLSCSPISGHRSVSWYQQTPGQGLQFLFEYFSETQRNKGNFPGRFSGRQFSNSRSEMNVSTLELGDSALYLCASGLKDTQYFGPGTRLTVL.

The chain recombines TRBV7-9 with TRBJ2-2, with 14 positions matching TRBD2. This CDR3 spans 16 amino acids. V lost 6 bases, J lost 7 bases, and 7 bases stayed unmatched. Per the germline V gene, CDR1 is SEHNR and CDR2 is FQNEAQ (reference sequence). The CDR3: CASRSTSGRAIGELFF. The CDR3 DNA follows: TGTGCCAGCAGGTCGACTAGCGGGAGGGCCATCGGGGAGCTGTTTTTT.

V gene TRBV28 combines with J gene TRBJ2-2, with 10 bases matching TRBD2. The J segment lost 5 bases and the V segment lost 3 bases, leaving 6 bases of the junction unmatched. Germline values: CDR1 MDHEN, CDR2 SYDVKM. The length of the CDR3 is 16 residues. The CDR3 nucleotides read TGTGCCAGCAGTTTCGGAGCGGGAGGGCATACCGGGGAGCTGTTTTTT. Its protein is CASSFGAGGHTGELFF.

This chain connects TRBV27 to TRBJ2-7; D gene uncertain. V lost 3 bases and J 0 bases, leaving 6 bases between the germline ends. Looked up from germline, CDR1 is MNHEY and CDR2 is SMNVEV (reference sequence). The CDR3 spans 13 residues. As DNA, the CDR3 is TGTGCCAGCAGTTTTTCCAGCTCCTACGAGCAGTACTTC. It translates to CASSFSSSYEQYF.

This clone was counted between two and nine times. The chain links TRBV28 to TRBJ1-2, with D tentatively TRBD1 (5 bases). The CDR3 sequence is 13 residues long. The germline V gene encodes CDR1 MDHEN and CDR2 SYDVKM. V shed 8 bases and J shed 3 bases, with 13 bases lying between them. In nucleotides, the CDR3 is TGTGCCAGCGAAGGAGGGACCGACTATGGCTACACCTTC. It translates to CASEGGTDYGYTF.

About this clone itself: A junction boundary mismatches the germline segment, possibly from a read error. The genes are TRBV6-1 and TRBJ2-5; D unclear. The CDR3 spans 11 residues. Germline assignment: CDR1 MNHNS and CDR2 SASEGT. Here the CDR3 DNA reads TGTGCCAGCACCCCCCAAGGGACCCAGTACTTC. As protein: CASTPQGTQYF.

This clone appeared a few times. CDR3 residues: CASTRDLNTEAFF. As DNA, the CDR3 is TGTGCCAGCACACGGGACTTGAACACTGAAGCTTTCTTT. V gene TRBV11-2 combines with J gene TRBJ1-1; tentatively, D is TRBD1 (5 bases). Trimming shortened V by 7 bases and J by 0 bases, and 9 bases separated the two germline ends. The germline V gene encodes CDR1 SGHAT and CDR2 FQNNGV. The CDR3 sequence is 13 residues long.